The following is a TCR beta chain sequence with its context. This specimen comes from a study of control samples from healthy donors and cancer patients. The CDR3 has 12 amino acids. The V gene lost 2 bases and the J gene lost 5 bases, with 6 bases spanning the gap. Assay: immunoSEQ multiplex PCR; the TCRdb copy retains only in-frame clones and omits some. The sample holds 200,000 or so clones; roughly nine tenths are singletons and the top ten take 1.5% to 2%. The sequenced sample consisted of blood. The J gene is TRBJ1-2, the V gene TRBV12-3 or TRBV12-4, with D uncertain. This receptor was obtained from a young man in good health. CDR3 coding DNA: TGTGCCAGCAGTTTAAAATCTTATGGCTACACCTTC. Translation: CASSLKSYGYTF.